This TCR beta chain was obtained from a study of CD8 T cells in ankylosing spondylitis. V was pared by 2 bases and J by 4 bases, with 20 bases between. Germline lookup yields CDR1 SGHDT and CDR2 YYEEEE. CDR3 size: 17 residues. MiXCR, run by TCRdb on the 5' RACE reads, gives a single entry per CDR3 protein. In the table there are some 270,000 distinct CDR3 sequences, roughly 18% of which are singletons. With respect to this clonotype: Its antigen is currently unknown.

Study-wide results and limits: It was reported that disease-linked clones were significantly enriched in matched ankylosing spondylitis synovial fluid.

Sequenced material: blood, either unsorted or a sorted T cell fraction (not recorded which). The chain employs TRBV5-6 and TRBJ2-3; D possibly corresponds to TRBD2 (7 bases). The sequence came from a male donor with ankylosing spondylitis or in good health (not recorded which). CDR3 sequence (DNA): TGTGCCAGCAGCTTCCGGGGGGCGGGAGACAGTCCAGATACGCAGTATTTT. Translated: CASSFRGAGDSPDTQYF.